This TCR beta chain was obtained from a study of CD4 T cells in relation to SARS-CoV-2 and coronaviruses. Looking at the study overall: The restricting HLA molecule for shared crossreactive spike epitopes was mapped.

On this clone: Its matching antigen is unknown.

This CDR3 contains 16 residues. With 7 bases clipped from V and 6 bases from J, the junction kept 13 bases outside the gene matches. The germline gives CDR1 MDHEN, CDR2 SYDVKM. Survey-level TCR-beta sequencing used DNA from CEF-cultured naive and memory CD4+ T cells. TCRdb's table, derived via immunoSEQ multiplex PCR, lists solely in-frame clones and lacks some. The sample holds about 38,000 clones, under 90% seen once. Sequencing input: naive CD4+ T cells from PBMCs, cultured in vitro. The subset denotes: naive CD4+ T cells isolated by negative enrichment. The chain has TRBV28 and TRBJ2-1; 9 nucleotides align to TRBD2. The source of this sequence is an adult with COVID-19. The CDR3 nucleotides are TGTGCCAGCACCCGTAGCCCGGGACTAGCAGTCAATGAGCAGTTCTTC. As protein: CASTRSPGLAVNEQFF. The full variable domain, rest sourced from reference TRBV28 and TRBJ2-1, is DVKVTQSSRYLVKRTGEKVFLECVQDMDHENMFWYRQDPGLGLRLIYFSYDVKMKEKGDIPEGYSVSREKKERFSLILESASTNQTSMYLCASTRSPGLAVNEQFFGPGTRLTVL.